This T cell receptor (beta chain) was recovered during a study of blood T cells in healthy people across ages (dated by TCRdb to the mid-2010s). Broadly, across the study: In model experiments, template switching captured about one uniquely barcoded TCR beta cDNA molecule for every two T cells. The study measured age-related changes in TCR beta repertoire diversity using deep sequencing normalized with unique cDNA molecular identifiers. Donors were grouped into four age groups: young (average about 15 years), middle-aged (39), aged (about 60) and long-lived (approximately 75). To avoid experimental bias, donors of different ages were distributed randomly across sequencing lanes. The study analyzed two additional independent replicas of 1 million unique cDNA reads from the same blood draw for two donors, one aged 18 to 29 and one aged 80 or older. Beyond this particular receptor, the publication reports: Compared with the aged group, the long-lived group had more naive CD4+ T cells, fewer expanded clones and increased TCR diversity, a pattern suggesting age selection. Estimates of total diversity based on one million sequenced T cells were considered lower bounds and underestimates. Because donor CMV infection status was unknown, age-related changes in expanded clonotypes were potentially confounded. Observed TCR beta diversity correlated strongly with the percentage of naive T cells measured by flow cytometry. Since profiling was done on bulk unsorted PBMCs, naive and antigen-experienced compartments could not be conclusively compared. Observed TCR beta diversity per million T cells fell roughly linearly with age, and a significant reduction was already apparent by age roughly 41.

Reading from cysteine to phenylalanine, the CDR3 counts 14 amino acids. For CDR1 and CDR2, the germline V gene (reference sequence) lists MNHEY and SMNVEV. The donors were roughly 40 Caucasian individuals from Russia, aged roughly 6 to 95 years, who were systemically healthy. Each donor gave approximately 9.3 milliliters of peripheral blood, collected into EDTA-treated Vacutainer tubes. Ficoll-Paque density-gradient centrifugation was used to isolate PBMCs, with at least 6.5 million per sample. Trizol reagent was used to extract total RNA from the PBMCs, yielding at least 5 micrograms per sample. For every donor, an aliquot of PBMCs went through flow cytometry to measure the percentages of naive CD45RAhigh/CD27high T cells. Library generation was performed with 5' RACE. Sequenced using an Illumina HiSeq 2500. A second PCR of about 7 to 12 cycles was performed with a sample-barcoded 5' primer and a J-beta primer mix. A unique molecular identifier was introduced onto each TCR beta cDNA molecule by a template-switch 5' adaptor carrying 12 random nucleotides. Each sample yielded at least 2.5 million CDR3-containing paired-end reads. First-strand cDNA was synthesized from all RNA with the Mint cDNA synthesis kit, primed by a TRBC-specific oligonucleotide. After uracil-DNA glycosylase treatment, a first 18-cycle PCR used universal primers M1SS and BC2_uni_R on all cDNA. Turning to the authors' computational methods: For normalization, 1 million high-quality reads, each with a distinct molecular identifier, were randomly selected from each sample. Reads with shared molecular identifiers were discarded instead of being binned into consensus sequences. CDR3 identification, clonotype clustering and error correction used MiTCR with a Q25 quality threshold and the strictest error-elimination algorithm. Lower-bound total TCR beta diversity was estimated with a nonparametric unseen species model using Euler transformation. TCRdb handled the public reads itself, with Q25 trimming in fastp and clone calling in MiXCR, and kept productive beta chains. Entries that share a CDR3 protein sequence are merged under the most common genes and DNA. TCRdb assigned the V and J calls; the authors' analysis was not used. Present in this sample are approximately 810,000 distinct CDR3 sequences, around 36% of which were seen just once. The ten most abundant clones make up around 13% of the sample.

On this clonotype itself: Its recognized antigen is unknown. The DNA is omitted, as the CDR3 cannot be located on it reliably, and the CDR3 follows TCRdb's listing.

The source of this sequence is a man aged 18 to 30 in good health. The sequencing input was blood. This chain is built from TRBV27 and TRBJ1-2; TRBD1, as called in the table, went unchecked against the DNA. The CDR3 here reads CARSPGVGYYCYTF.